The 3 T cell receptor beta chains listed next were all sequenced from one sample in a study of cytomegalovirus exposure and HLA in healthy donors. Both 60 Vbeta primers and 13 Jbeta primers went into the PCR. Clones were sequenced by immunoSEQ multiplex PCR, and TCRdb holds only the in-frame ones, with some missing. In the table there are about 180,000 clones, around 72% of which are singletons. Sequencing was carried out using PBMCs. Receptor source: a female donor in good health and CMV-seronegative.

DNA of the CDR3: TGTGCCAGCAGTGAAGTAGGGACAGGGGTGGAAAAACTGTTTTTT. Encoded protein: CASSEVGTGVEKLFF. The chain carries TRBV2 and TRBJ1-4, with 10 bases that match TRBD1. CDR3 length: 15 residues. V shed 1 base, J shed 8 bases, and the junction held 4 bases outside the gene matches. Germline V gives CDR1 SNHLY, CDR2 FYNNEI.

The rearrangement uses TRBV19 and TRBJ1-2; D is uncertain. Germline V gene sequence: CDR1 LNHDA, CDR2 SQIVND (reference sequence). The CDR3 runs to 13 residues. Trimming shortened V by 1 base and J by 6 bases, and 9 bases separated the two germline ends. CDR3 sequence (DNA): TGTGCCAGTAGTATAGGTCCGAGGGATGGCTACACCTTC. It specifies CASSIGPRDGYTF.

This clone was seen only a few times. CDR3 nucleotide sequence: TGTGCCAGCAGCTTAGCGGGAGGGTACGAGCAGTACTTC. Encoded protein: CASSLAGGYEQYF. V usage is TRBV7-2 and J usage is TRBJ2-7, with 7 bases fitting TRBD2. The CDR3 extends over 13 amino acids. The trim removed 0 bases at V and 4 bases at J, leaving 0 bases unmatched. Germline CDR1 and CDR2: SGHTA and FQGNSA. Full variable domain (outside the CDR3, taken from reference TRBV7-2 and TRBJ2-7): GAGVSQSPSNKVTEKGKDVELRCDPISGHTALYWYRQSLGQGLEFLIYFQGNSAPDKSGLPSDRFSAERTGGSVSTLTIQRTQQEDSAVYLCASSLAGGYEQYFGPGTRLTVT.